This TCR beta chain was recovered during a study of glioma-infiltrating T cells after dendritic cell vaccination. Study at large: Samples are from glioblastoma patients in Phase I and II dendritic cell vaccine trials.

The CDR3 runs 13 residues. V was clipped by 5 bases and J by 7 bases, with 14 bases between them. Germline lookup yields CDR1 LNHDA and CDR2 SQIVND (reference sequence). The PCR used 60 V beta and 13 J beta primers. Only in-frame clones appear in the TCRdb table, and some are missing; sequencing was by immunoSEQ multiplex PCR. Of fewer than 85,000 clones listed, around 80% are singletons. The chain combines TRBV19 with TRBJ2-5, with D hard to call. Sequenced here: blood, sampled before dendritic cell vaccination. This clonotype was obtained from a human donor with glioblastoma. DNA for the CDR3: TGTGCCAGTAGTCCCGAGGATGGAGCGACCCAGTACTTC. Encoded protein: CASSPEDGATQYF.